A single sample is the source of the 21 T cell receptor beta chains below, sequenced in a study of T cells in localized non-small cell lung cancer. Repertoires were generated with immunoSEQ multiplex PCR, while TCRdb's copy carries only in-frame clones and drops some. The sample has 35,000 to 40,000 clones; around 80% are singletons. The sequencing used peripheral blood, collected before any cancer treatment. These receptors were obtained from a male donor older than 55 with stage III squamous cell lung carcinoma.

This chain uses TRBV10-2 with TRBJ1-5; the D gene is possibly TRBD1 (5 bases). CDR1 is WSHSY, CDR2 SAAADI, per germline. Between the trimmed V and J ends, which lost 2 bases and 2 bases, there was a span of 13 bases. CDR3 length: 16 residues. CDR3 residues: CASSEEGTVGNQPQHF. For the CDR3, the DNA is TGCGCCAGCAGTGAGGAGGGGACCGTGGGCAATCAGCCCCAGCATTTT.

This chain links TRBV7-2 with TRBJ1-4, with a weak D call TRBD1 (5 bases). Germline V gene lookup returns CDR1 SGHTA and CDR2 FQGNSA. The CDR3 runs to 14 residues. V was pared by 6 bases and J by 7 bases, with 15 bases between. The CDR3 DNA follows: TGTGCCAGCAGAGTCCGGGGGAACTCTGAAAAACTGTTTTTT. Translating gives CASRVRGNSEKLFF.

This clone was found once. V and J are TRBV2 and TRBJ2-1; maybe TRBD1 (5 bases). V dropped 4 bases and J dropped 0 bases, with 22 bases sitting between them. Germline CDR1 and CDR2: SNHLY and FYNNEI. The CDR3 is 19 residues long. As DNA, the CDR3 is TGTGCCAGCAGTGGAACCCCCGCAGGGCAAAAAAGCTCCTACAATGAGCAGTTCTTC. Protein product: CASSGTPAGQKSSYNEQFF.

This clone was seen a single time. The gene calls are TRBV2 and TRBJ1-5; 7 positions match TRBD1. CDR1 SNHLY and CDR2 FYNNEI come from the germline V gene. CDR3 size: 14 residues. Unmatched junction bases numbered 2, after V lost 4 bases and J lost 2 bases. CDR3 DNA: TGTGCCAGCAGTGGAACAGGGGGCAATCAGCCCCAGCATTTT. Translating gives CASSGTGGNQPQHF.

The chain uses TRBV5-4 and TRBJ2-7; perhaps TRBD1 as D (6 bases). This CDR3 has 14 residues. V was clipped by 3 bases and J by 7 bases, with 17 bases between them. Germline loops: CDR1 SGHNT, CDR2 YYREEE (reference sequence). The CDR3, as DNA: TGTGCCAGCAGCTCCGGGACATCGGAGAGGGAGCAGTACTTC. Residues: CASSSGTSEREQYF. Complete variable domain (other parts from reference TRBV5-4 and TRBJ2-7): ETGVTQSPTHLIKTRGQQVTLRCSSQSGHNTVSWYQQALGQGPQFIFQYYREEENGRGNFPPRFSGLQFPNYSSELNVNALELDDSALYLCASSSGTSEREQYFGPGTRLTVT.

The chain recombines TRBV19 with TRBJ1-1; D is ambiguous. The V end lost 6 bases, the J end lost 0 bases, and 23 bases lay between the germline ends. This CDR3 contains 18 residues. Germline V gene data show CDR1 as LNHDA and CDR2 as SQIVND (reference sequence). The DNA of the CDR3 is TGTGCCAGTAGCAACCTCGACCGATTTAGCCTCATGAACACTGAAGCTTTCTTT. It encodes CASSNLDRFSLMNTEAFF.

The CDR3 here is CASSLGSVQETQYF. The DNA of the CDR3 is TGTGCCAGTAGCCTCGGGAGCGTCCAAGAGACCCAGTACTTC. This chain joins TRBV19 and TRBJ2-5, with D tentatively TRBD2 (6 bases). From germline, CDR1 is LNHDA and CDR2 SQIVND (reference sequence). The V end was cut by 6 bases, the J end by 1 base, with 12 bases between. The CDR3 covers 14 residues.

The CDR3 loop reads CASSSIGLGCPYEQYF. In DNA, the CDR3 is TGTGCCAGCAGTTCGATCGGACTGGGATGCCCCTACGAGCAGTACTTC. The rearrangement links TRBV6-4 to TRBJ2-7; D is possibly TRBD2 (5 bases). Trimming stripped 5 bases from V and 2 bases from J, with 19 bases between. The CDR3 spans 16 residues. Looked up from germline, CDR1 is MRHNA and CDR2 is SNTAGT.

V and J are TRBV23-1 and TRBJ2-1; TRBD2 agrees at 10 bases. TRBV23-1 is assigned to the ORF class and has an uncertain function. The CDR3 spans 16 residues. Trimming at V came to 2 bases and at J to 2 bases, leaving 3 bases not matched to a gene. Written as DNA, the CDR3 is TGCGCCAGCAGTCAACTCCTAGCGGGAGCCTACAATGAGCAGTTCTTC. It translates to CASSQLLAGAYNEQFF.

The chain has TRBV7-2 and TRBJ1-1; D remains unclear. The ends were cut back, 2 bases at V and 4 bases at J, with 8 bases in the middle. This CDR3 region has 13 residues. Germline V gene sequence: CDR1 SGHTA, CDR2 FQGNSA. The CDR3: CASSLRRGTEAFF. CDR3 bases: TGTGCCAGCAGCTTACGCAGAGGCACTGAAGCTTTCTTT.

This chain uses TRBV19 with TRBJ2-1, with D possibly matching TRBD1 (6 bases). V lost 7 bases and J 2 bases, leaving 12 bases between the germline ends. The germline gives CDR1 LNHDA, CDR2 SQIVND (reference sequence). This CDR3 has 14 residues. The CDR3 loop reads CASTLDSTYNEQFF. CDR3 nucleotide sequence: TGTGCCAGTACCTTGGACAGTACCTACAATGAGCAGTTCTTC.

The chain has TRBV2 and TRBJ1-5; 7 bases match TRBD1. This CDR3 comprises 14 residues. The germline gives CDR1 SNHLY, CDR2 FYNNEI. V lost 9 bases, J lost 2 bases, and 7 bases stayed unmatched. The CDR3 loop reads CASHRGRGNQPQHF. In DNA form, the CDR3 reads TGTGCCAGTCACAGGGGTCGGGGCAATCAGCCCCAGCATTTT.

The rearrangement uses TRBV5-1 and TRBJ1-1; TRBD1 aligns across 8 bases. The length of the CDR3 is 13 residues. CDR1 and CDR2 (germline): SGHRS, YFSETQ. Germline trimming cut 1 base from V and 7 bases from J; bases unmatched to any gene: 3. CDR3 bases: TGCGCCAGCAGCTTGCAGGGGGCGGGTGAAGCTTTCTTT. Translated: CASSLQGAGEAFF.

The chain combines TRBV7-9 with TRBJ1-1, with 11 bases aligning to TRBD1. V lost 5 bases, J lost 4 bases, and 6 bases stayed unmatched. Germline V CDR1 and CDR2: SEHNR, FQNEAQ (reference sequence). The CDR3 totals 15 residues. The CDR3 nucleotides are TGTGCCAGCAGCACAGGACAGGGGGCGCCCACTGAAGCTTTCTTT. Protein product: CASSTGQGAPTEAFF.

This clone was recorded only once. The CDR3 reads CASSLEGSNADTQYF. Written as DNA, the CDR3 is TGCGCCAGCAGCTTGGAGGGATCGAACGCAGATACGCAGTATTTT. The chain carries TRBV5-1 and TRBJ2-3; D is unclear. V lost 0 bases, J lost 4 bases, and 12 bases lay in between. This CDR3 contains 15 residues. The germline V gene encodes CDR1 SGHRS and CDR2 YFSETQ.

The chain combines TRBV18 with TRBJ1-1; TRBD1 matches 10 bases. Germline CDR1 is KGHSH and CDR2 is LQKENI. After removal of 2 bases from V and 1 base from J, the junction contained 1 base not matched to a gene. This CDR3 has 15 residues. CDR3 residues: CASSPGQGENTEAFF. The CDR3 DNA sequence: TGTGCCAGCTCACCAGGACAGGGGGAGAACACTGAAGCTTTCTTT.

The CDR3 is CASSSRDTKETQYF. CDR3 DNA sequence: TGTGCCAGCAGTTCCCGGGACACTAAAGAGACCCAGTACTTC. V is TRBV6-6 and J is TRBJ2-5; TRBD1 is a possible D gene (6 bases). Germline assignment: CDR1 MNHNY and CDR2 SVGAGI (reference sequence). This CDR3 has 14 residues. V was cut by 4 bases and J by 3 bases, with 12 bases left in between.

CDR3 bases: TGTGCCAGCAGCTTTTGGGACAGACTCCAGGGGGGCTACACCTTC. Its protein product is CASSFWDRLQGGYTF. The chain uses TRBV5-4 and TRBJ1-2, with 7 bases fitting TRBD1. V shed 2 bases, J shed 8 bases, and the junction held 12 bases outside the gene matches. The CDR3 contains 15 residues. Germline V lookup: CDR1 SGHNT, CDR2 YYREEE (reference sequence).

The rearrangement links TRBV7-9 to TRBJ1-2; D unclear. From germline, CDR1 is SEHNR and CDR2 FQNEAQ (reference sequence). V was cut by 1 base and J by 8 bases, with 8 bases left in between. The CDR3 sequence is 12 residues long. CDR3 amino acids: CASSLEPGGYTF. The CDR3 region has the DNA TGTGCCAGCAGCTTAGAACCCGGCGGCTACACCTTC.

The V call is TRBV11-2, the J call TRBJ2-5; D is uncertain. V was shortened by 0 bases and J by 5 bases, with 13 bases between the two germline ends. This CDR3 is 15 amino acids long. Looked up from germline, CDR1 is SGHAT and CDR2 is FQNNGV. CDR3: CASSLDSSSGETQYF. In DNA, the CDR3 is TGTGCCAGCAGCTTAGATAGCTCATCCGGCGAGACCCAGTACTTC.

The gene calls are TRBV6-1 and TRBJ2-3, with a tentative D call TRBD1 (6 bases). There are 15 residues in the CDR3. Deletions cut 1 base from V and 5 bases from J, with 13 bases between. The germline V gene encodes CDR1 MNHNS and CDR2 SASEGT. The CDR3 is CASSEVTGSLDTQYF. CDR3 DNA: TGTGCCAGCAGTGAAGTAACAGGGAGTTTAGATACGCAGTATTTT.